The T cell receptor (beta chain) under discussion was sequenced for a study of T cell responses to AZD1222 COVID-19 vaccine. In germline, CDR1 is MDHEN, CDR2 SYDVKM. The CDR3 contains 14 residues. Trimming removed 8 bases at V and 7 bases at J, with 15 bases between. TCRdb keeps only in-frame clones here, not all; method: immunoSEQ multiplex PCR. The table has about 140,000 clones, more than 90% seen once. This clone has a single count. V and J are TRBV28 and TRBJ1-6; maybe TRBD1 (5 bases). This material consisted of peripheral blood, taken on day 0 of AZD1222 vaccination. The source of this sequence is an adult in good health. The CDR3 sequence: CASLPARENSPLHF. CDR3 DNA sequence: TGTGCCAGCCTTCCGGCCAGGGAGAATTCACCCCTCCACTTT.